This is a list of T cell receptor beta chains from one sample in a study of response to subunit inactivated influenza vaccine. MiXCR was run by TCRdb on the RT-PCR reads, yielding one entry per CDR3 protein. The table lists hundreds of thousands of distinct CDR3 sequences, less than 15% of them singletons, with around 7.6% in the top ten. This specimen consisted of PBMCs from blood, obtained 14 days before vaccination. The receptor set was obtained from a man aged 45-65 years who received an inactivated influenza vaccine. Each CDR3 is given with its conserved first and last residue. A D gene is named only where the DNA matches it firmly. Some rows have no size entry. The others give once, few or many, or a class for an expanded clone.

d_call j_call clone_size v_call cdr3_aa cdr3_nt
NA TRBJ2-2 NA TRBV12-3/TRBV12-4 CASSFRVLGTGELFF TGTGCCAGCAGTTTCCGGGTCCTGGGCACCGGGGAGCTGTTTTTT
NA TRBJ2-2 many TRBV4-2 CASSHNTGELFF TGTGCCAGCAGCCACAACACCGGGGAGCTGTTTTTT
TRBD1 TRBJ1-2 NA TRBV20-1 CSAGDSYSNYGYTF TGCAGTGCCGGGGACAGCTATTCTAACTATGGCTACACCTTC
TRBD1 TRBJ2-7 few TRBV20-1 CSARTGGQSYEQYF TGCAGTGCTAGGACAGGGGGCCAATCCTACGAGCAGTACTTC
NA TRBJ1-3 NA TRBV6-1 CASSEGIHSGNTIYF TGTGCCAGCAGTGAAGGAATCCACTCTGGAAACACCATATATTTT
TRBD1 TRBJ1-5 few TRBV5-5 CASSLGTGDNQPQHF TGTGCCAGCAGCTTGGGGACAGGGGATAATCAGCCCCAGCATTTT
NA TRBJ2-7 few TRBV7-9 CASSPPAGLYEQYF TGTGCCAGCAGCCCCCCGGCCGGGCTGTACGAGCAGTACTTC
NA TRBJ2-7 NA TRBV4-3 CASSQEGSSGDNEQYF TGCGCCAGCAGCCAAGAGGGTAGTAGCGGTGACAACGAGCAGTACTTC
NA TRBJ1-4 few TRBV12-3/TRBV12-4 CASSSSGNEKLFF TGTGCCAGCAGTTCATCGGGGAATGAAAAACTGTTTTTT
NA TRBJ2-7 NA TRBV27 CASSSGDDYEQYF TGTGCCAGCAGTTCAGGGGACGATTACGAGCAGTACTTC
TRBD2 TRBJ2-1 few TRBV4-1 CASSQDRSGGSNEQFF TGCGCCAGCAGCCAAGATCGTAGCGGGGGCTCCAATGAGCAGTTCTTC
TRBD1 TRBJ2-7 NA TRBV10-2 CASSGLGQGVYEQYF TGCGCCAGCAGTGGACTGGGACAGGGTGTTTACGAGCAGTACTTC
NA TRBJ2-3 few TRBV20-1 CSARDWRGNTDTQYF TGCAGTGCTAGAGATTGGAGGGGGAACACAGATACGCAGTATTTT
NA TRBJ1-1 many TRBV10-3 CAISEEGLNTEAFF TGTGCCATCAGTGAGGAGGGCCTGAACACTGAAGCTTTCTTT
NA TRBJ2-1 NA TRBV7-9 CASSFPTTNEQFF TGTGCCAGCAGCTTCCCGACTACGAATGAGCAGTTCTTC
TRBD2 TRBJ2-3 NA TRBV27 CASCPSGIGDTQYF TGTGCCAGCTGCCCTAGCGGGATTGGAGATACGCAGTATTTT
NA TRBJ2-6 few TRBV6-5 CASSFGTTGANVLTF TGTGCCAGCAGTTTTGGGACGACTGGGGCCAACGTCCTGACTTTC
TRBD2 TRBJ2-3 few TRBV29-1 CSVYETSGMISTDTQYF TGCAGCGTTTATGAGACTAGCGGTATGATAAGCACAGATACGCAGTATTTT
TRBD1 TRBJ2-6 few TRBV5-1 CASSQSGGNSGANVLTF TGCGCCAGCAGCCAGTCAGGGGGTAACTCTGGGGCCAACGTCCTGACTTTC
NA TRBJ2-7 NA TRBV20-1 CSAREAGRGFYEQYF TGCAGTGCTAGAGAAGCGGGTAGGGGCTTCTACGAGCAGTACTTC
TRBD2 TRBJ2-3 many TRBV29-1 CSVKPGTTDTDTQYF TGCAGCGTGAAGCCCGGGACTACAGACACAGATACGCAGTATTTT
NA TRBJ1-5 NA TRBV15 CATSRHGDNQPQHF TGTGCCACCAGCAGGCACGGTGACAATCAGCCCCAGCATTTT
NA TRBJ2-5 NA TRBV6-5 CASSSTPEETQYF TGTGCCAGCAGTTCCACACCCGAGGAGACCCAGTACTTC
TRBD1 TRBJ2-1 few TRBV10-1 CASSERQGEQEQFF TGCGCCAGCAGTGAGCGACAGGGAGAGCAAGAGCAGTTCTTC
NA TRBJ2-7 few TRBV25-1 CASSEIGAGPADYEQYF TGTGCCAGCAGTGAAATAGGAGCAGGACCCGCAGACTACGAGCAGTACTTC
TRBD2 TRBJ2-1 NA TRBV4-2 CASSQYGLAGGHGEQFF TGTGCCAGCAGCCAGTACGGACTAGCGGGGGGGCACGGTGAGCAGTTCTTC
TRBD1 TRBJ2-7 few TRBV28 CASYGQGGSYEQYF TGTGCCAGCTACGGACAGGGGGGCTCCTACGAGCAGTACTTC
NA TRBJ2-5 NA TRBV29-1 CSVGPGSGTQYF TGCAGCGTTGGACCGGGAAGTGGGACCCAGTACTTC
TRBD2 TRBJ2-1 NA TRBV20-1 CSALEGAGGTYNEQFF TGCAGTGCCCTAGAAGGGGCGGGGGGGACCTACAATGAGCAGTTCTTC
NA TRBJ2-2 few TRBV6-1 CASSVTVSTGELFF TGTGCCAGCAGTGTGACAGTAAGCACCGGGGAGCTGTTTTTT
TRBD2 TRBJ2-7 NA TRBV12-3/TRBV12-4 CASSLTLGGAEQYF TGTGCCAGCAGTTTAACCCTGGGAGGGGCCGAGCAGTACTTC
NA TRBJ2-1 NA TRBV28 CASSFPLGGYNEQFF TGTGCCAGCAGTTTCCCCCTCGGCGGTTACAATGAGCAGTTCTTC
NA TRBJ1-5 few TRBV7-2 CASSLERKGNQPQHF TGTGCCAGCAGCTTAGAACGTAAGGGTAATCAGCCCCAGCATTTT
TRBD1 TRBJ2-1 few TRBV6-2/TRBV6-3 CASSTRGTGTYNEQFF TGTGCCAGCAGTACCCGGGGGACAGGGACCTACAATGAGCAGTTCTTC
NA TRBJ2-7 few TRBV6-2/TRBV6-3 CASRPGGLSYEQYF TGTGCCAGCCGCCCGGGGGGCCTCTCCTACGAGCAGTACTTC
NA TRBJ2-4 many TRBV7-2 CASSLEVPGSLNIQYF TGTGCCAGCAGCTTAGAGGTGCCAGGGTCCCTAAACATTCAGTACTTC
TRBD2 TRBJ2-3 many TRBV5-6 CASSLEAGGRTDTQYF TGTGCCAGCAGCTTGGAGGCGGGGGGCCGGACAGATACGCAGTATTTT
NA TRBJ1-6 few TRBV7-2 CASSPRGGGNSPLHF TGTGCCAGCAGCCCGCGTGGGGGGGGTAATTCACCCCTCCACTTT
NA TRBJ2-7 NA TRBV6-2/TRBV6-3 CASRQALGEQYF TGTGCCAGCAGACAAGCCCTAGGGGAGCAGTACTTC
TRBD2 TRBJ2-1 few TRBV4-2 CASSQDSVAGGINEQFF TGTGCCAGCAGCCAAGATTCAGTAGCGGGAGGGATAAACGAGCAGTTCTTC
NA TRBJ2-5 few TRBV7-8 CASSSRLVLQQETQYF TGTGCCAGCAGCTCGAGACTAGTTCTGCAGCAAGAGACCCAGTACTTC
NA TRBJ1-1 NA TRBV20-1 CSAREQGKDTEAFF TGCAGTGCTAGAGAACAGGGTAAGGACACTGAAGCTTTCTTT